The sequence of this TCR beta chain was determined in a study of identical twins. Study-wide points: Among out-of-frame alpha sequences shared by twins, low generation probability occurred in excess. Invariant MAIT and iNKT cells could partly confound zero-insertion analyses.

In this sample, this clonotype turned up a few times. Its antigen is as yet unknown. A universal primer site was created by template switching, with the cDNA bearing unique molecular identifiers. One entry per CDR3 protein, called by TCRdb with MiXCR from the 5' RACE reads. The profile shows more than 1.5 million distinct CDR3 sequences, 25% to 35% of them singletons. This sequence was found in a newborn girl in good health. The sequencing input was cord blood.

This CDR3 reads CASSQRTGEADTQYF. DNA of the CDR3: TGTGCCAGCAGTCAAAGGACAGGGGAGGCAGATACGCAGTATTTT. The V and J genes are TRBV12-3 or TRBV12-4 and TRBJ2-3, with TRBD1 identical over 9 bases. The CDR3 spans 15 residues. The J segment lost 4 bases and the V segment lost 5 bases, leaving 7 bases of the junction unmatched.